The rows below give T cell receptor beta chains drawn from one sample of a study of blood T cell repertoires in COVID-19. The table came from immunoSEQ multiplex PCR; TCRdb's copy has only in-frame clones and leaves some out. Of about 70,000 clones listed, 80% are singletons. Sequencing input: peripheral blood. Receptors were obtained from a man between 65 and 85 years old who had recovered from COVID-19. CDR3s include the opening cysteine and the closing phenylalanine or tryptophan. Each record gives: CDR3 DNA, CDR3 protein, V gene, J gene, clone size, D gene. A D gene is named only where the DNA matches it firmly. Size is omitted from some rows. Given values are once, few, many or a class for expanded clones.

CDR3nt: TGTGCCAGCAGCGTAGGCGGACTAGCGGGATACAATGAGCAGTTCTTC
CDR3aa: CASSVGGLAGYNEQFF
v_gene: TRBV9
j_gene: TRBJ2-1
abundance: -
d_gene: TRBD2

CDR3nt: TGTGCCAGCCGGGGGGCCAACGTCCTGACTTTC
CDR3aa: CASRGANVLTF
v_gene: TRBV3-1/TRBV3-2
j_gene: TRBJ2-6
abundance: few
d_gene: -

CDR3nt: TGTGCCAGCAGTTTCTCGGGACTAGCTACCTACGAGCAGTACTTC
CDR3aa: CASSFSGLATYEQYF
v_gene: TRBV28
j_gene: TRBJ2-7
abundance: -
d_gene: TRBD2

CDR3nt: TGTGCCAGCTCACCAGGCTACAGGAACTATGGCTACACCTTC
CDR3aa: CASSPGYRNYGYTF
v_gene: TRBV18
j_gene: TRBJ1-2
abundance: -
d_gene: -

CDR3nt: TGTGCCAGCGGGGACAGAAATTCACCCCTCCACTTT
CDR3aa: CASGDRNSPLHF
v_gene: TRBV19
j_gene: TRBJ1-6
abundance: once
d_gene: TRBD1

CDR3nt: TGTGCCTGGAGTCGGGACACCGGTGGTTCGACCCAGTACTTC
CDR3aa: CAWSRDTGGSTQYF
v_gene: TRBV30
j_gene: TRBJ2-5
abundance: -
d_gene: -

CDR3nt: TGTGCTAGTGGGTCGGGACAAGCCGGTGGAAACACCATATATTTT
CDR3aa: CASGSGQAGGNTIYF
v_gene: TRBV12-5
j_gene: TRBJ1-3
abundance: -
d_gene: -

CDR3nt: TGTGCCACTAACAGGGAGGGAACTCGTGGCTACACCTTC
CDR3aa: CATNREGTRGYTF
v_gene: TRBV7-9
j_gene: TRBJ1-2
abundance: -
d_gene: -

CDR3nt: TGTGCCAGCAGCTTAGCGGGACAGGGTACCTCCCGCCCGGGCAATGAGCAGTTCTTC
CDR3aa: CASSLAGQGTSRPGNEQFF
v_gene: TRBV11-3
j_gene: TRBJ2-1
abundance: once
d_gene: TRBD1

CDR3nt: TGTGCCAGCAGCCTAGGGGGACAGCCAACTAATGAAAAACTGTTTTTT
CDR3aa: CASSLGGQPTNEKLFF
v_gene: TRBV3-1/TRBV3-2
j_gene: TRBJ1-4
abundance: -
d_gene: TRBD1

CDR3nt: TGTGCCAGCAAATGGGGGGTGAACACTGAAGCTTTCTTT
CDR3aa: CASKWGVNTEAFF
v_gene: TRBV6-5
j_gene: TRBJ1-1
abundance: once
d_gene: -

CDR3nt: TGTGCCAGTAGTAGGGACAGTCAACTCTATGGCTACACCTTC
CDR3aa: CASSRDSQLYGYTF
v_gene: TRBV19
j_gene: TRBJ1-2
abundance: -
d_gene: TRBD1

CDR3nt: TGTGCCACCCCGCGGGACAGGGGTGAAAAACTGTTTTTT
CDR3aa: CATPRDRGEKLFF
v_gene: TRBV6-5
j_gene: TRBJ1-4
abundance: -
d_gene: TRBD1

CDR3nt: TGCGCCAGCAGTGAATTAAACGGGGGGGACCACTTAGGAGATACGCAGTATTTT
CDR3aa: CASSELNGGDHLGDTQYF
v_gene: TRBV10-2
j_gene: TRBJ2-3
abundance: -
d_gene: TRBD2

CDR3nt: TGTGCCAGCAGCTTGGGGCACTACCTCTACGAGCAGTACTTC
CDR3aa: CASSLGHYLYEQYF
v_gene: TRBV5-8
j_gene: TRBJ2-7
abundance: once
d_gene: -

CDR3nt: TGCGCCAGCAGCCAAGTACATTTGGGCGGGCAGCAAAGAACCGGGGAGCTGTTTTTT
CDR3aa: CASSQVHLGGQQRTGELFF
v_gene: TRBV4-1
j_gene: TRBJ2-2
abundance: -
d_gene: -

CDR3nt: TGTGCCAGCAGCCACCCGGACAGGGCCTATGGCTACACCTTC
CDR3aa: CASSHPDRAYGYTF
v_gene: TRBV6-5
j_gene: TRBJ1-2
abundance: -
d_gene: TRBD1